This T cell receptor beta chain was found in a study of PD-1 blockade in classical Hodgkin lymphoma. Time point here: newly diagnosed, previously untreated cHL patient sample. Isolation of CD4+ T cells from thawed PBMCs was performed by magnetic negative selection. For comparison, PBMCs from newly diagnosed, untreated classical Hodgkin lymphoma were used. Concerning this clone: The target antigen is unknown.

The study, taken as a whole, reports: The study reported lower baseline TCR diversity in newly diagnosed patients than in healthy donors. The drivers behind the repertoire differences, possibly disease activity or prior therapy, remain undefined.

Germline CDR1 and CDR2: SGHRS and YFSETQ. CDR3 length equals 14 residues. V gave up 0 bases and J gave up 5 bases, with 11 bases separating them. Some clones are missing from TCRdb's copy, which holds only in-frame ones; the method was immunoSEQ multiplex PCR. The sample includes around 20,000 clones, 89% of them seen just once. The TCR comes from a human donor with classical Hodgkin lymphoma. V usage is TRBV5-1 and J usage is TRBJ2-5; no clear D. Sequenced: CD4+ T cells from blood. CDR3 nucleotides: TGCGCCAGCAGCTTGGGAACTCTGAGGGAGACCCAGTACTTC. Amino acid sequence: CASSLGTLRETQYF.